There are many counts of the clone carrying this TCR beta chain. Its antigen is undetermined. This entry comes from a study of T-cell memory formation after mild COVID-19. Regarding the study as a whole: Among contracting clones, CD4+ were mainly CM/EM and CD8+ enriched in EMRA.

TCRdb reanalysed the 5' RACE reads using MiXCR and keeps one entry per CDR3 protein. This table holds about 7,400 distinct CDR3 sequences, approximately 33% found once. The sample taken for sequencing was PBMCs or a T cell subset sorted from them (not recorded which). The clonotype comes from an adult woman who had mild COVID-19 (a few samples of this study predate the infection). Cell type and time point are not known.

In DNA, the CDR3 is TGTGCCAGCAGTTTCTTTGAGGGCGGGGGGGCCCCTCTCGAGCAGTACTTC. This gives the protein CASSFFEGGGAPLEQYF. The chain recombines TRBV12-3 or TRBV12-4 with TRBJ2-7; 9 bases align to TRBD2. This CDR3 has 17 amino acids. The ends lost 3 bases at V and 6 bases at J; junction bases unmatched: 15.